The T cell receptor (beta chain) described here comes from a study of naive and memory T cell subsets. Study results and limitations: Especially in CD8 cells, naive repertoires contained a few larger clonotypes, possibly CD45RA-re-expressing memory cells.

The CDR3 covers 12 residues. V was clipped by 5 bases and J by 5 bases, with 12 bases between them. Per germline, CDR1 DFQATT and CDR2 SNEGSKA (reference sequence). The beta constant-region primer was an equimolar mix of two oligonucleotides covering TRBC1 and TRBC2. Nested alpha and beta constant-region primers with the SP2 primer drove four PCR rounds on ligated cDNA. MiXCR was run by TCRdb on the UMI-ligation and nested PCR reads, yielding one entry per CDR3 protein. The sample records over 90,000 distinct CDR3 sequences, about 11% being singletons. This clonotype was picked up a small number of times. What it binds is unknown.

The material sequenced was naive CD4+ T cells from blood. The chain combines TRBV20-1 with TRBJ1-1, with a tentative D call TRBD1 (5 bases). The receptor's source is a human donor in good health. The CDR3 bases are TGCAGTGCTGGGCAGGGCAGAACTGAAGCTTTCTTT. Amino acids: CSAGQGRTEAFF.